This TCR beta chain was sequenced during a study of T-cell memory formation after mild COVID-19. TCRdb called the 5' RACE reads again in MiXCR, with one record for every CDR3 protein. The table lists about 110,000 distinct CDR3 sequences, roughly 19% of them singletons. Per the germline V gene, CDR1 is SGHRS and CDR2 is YFSETQ. V gave up 0 bases and J gave up 8 bases; unmatched junction bases: 5. The CDR3 has 14 amino acids. The clonotype originates from a man between 18 and 35 years old who had mild COVID-19 (a few samples of this study predate the infection). Cell type and time point are not known. The chain carries TRBV5-1 and TRBJ2-4; 7 positions match TRBD2. Sequenced material: PBMCs or a T cell subset sorted from them (not recorded which). The CDR3 coding sequence is TGCGCCAGCAGCTTGGGAGGCGGGGGAGACATTCAGTACTTC. Residues: CASSLGGGGDIQYF.